A selection of T cell receptor beta chains follows, all from one sample in a study of radiotherapy plus CTLA-4 blockade in lung cancer. Clones were read by immunoSEQ multiplex PCR, and TCRdb kept only the in-frame ones, dropping some. The sample yields 75,000 or so clones, about 80% seen once. The sample consisted of peripheral blood, taken from a patient treated with radiotherapy plus ipilimumab. The receptors stem from a human donor with non-small cell lung cancer who had a complete response to radiotherapy plus ipilimumab. Both conserved end residues are part of each CDR3. D genes are given only for firm matches. The size entry is marked missing in some rows and otherwise reads once, few, many or a size class.

DNA: TGTGCCAGCAGTGTCGTCGCGACAGTTAACACTGAAGCTTTCTTT
CDR3: CASSVVATVNTEAFF
size: -
V: TRBV6-1
D: -
J: TRBJ1-1

DNA: TGTGCCAGCAGCTTGGGGGGTGGGACTGAAGCTTTCTTT
CDR3: CASSLGGGTEAFF
size: few
V: TRBV5-6
D: -
J: TRBJ1-1

DNA: TGTGCCAGCAGTGACGAGGACCGACACACCTTC
CDR3: CASSDEDRHTF
size: once
V: TRBV2
D: -
J: TRBJ1-2

DNA: TGTGCCATCAGTGGTAGCACAGGGGGCACTGAAGCTTTCTTT
CDR3: CAISGSTGGTEAFF
size: -
V: TRBV10-3
D: TRBD1
J: TRBJ1-1

DNA: TGTGCCAGCAGTAGACAGGGAAAAACTTCACCCCTCCACTTT
CDR3: CASSRQGKTSPLHF
size: -
V: TRBV6-5
D: TRBD1
J: TRBJ1-6

DNA: TGTGCCAGCAGCTCCAGGGGGTGGGACACAGATACGCAGTATTTT
CDR3: CASSSRGWDTDTQYF
size: few
V: TRBV7-9
D: TRBD1
J: TRBJ2-3

DNA: TGTGCCAGCAGCAAAGATGCAGACCTCTACGAGCAGTACTTC
CDR3: CASSKDADLYEQYF
size: -
V: TRBV21-1
D: -
J: TRBJ2-7

DNA: TGCAGCGTTGTGATTGGGGCCCGGGACAAGCAGTTCTTC
CDR3: CSVVIGARDKQFF
size: -
V: TRBV29-1
D: -
J: TRBJ2-1

DNA: TGTGCCAGCAGCGTAGTACCGGGGGCAGAGGGAAACACCATATATTTT
CDR3: CASSVVPGAEGNTIYF
size: -
V: TRBV9
D: -
J: TRBJ1-3

DNA: TGCGCCAGCAGCTTGGCCCAGACTAGCGGGAGCTCAGATACGCAGTATTTT
CDR3: CASSLAQTSGSSDTQYF
size: -
V: TRBV5-1
D: TRBD2
J: TRBJ2-3

DNA: TGTGCCAGCAGTTCCTACAGGGTGGAGACCCAGTACTTC
CDR3: CASSSYRVETQYF
size: few
V: TRBV27
D: -
J: TRBJ2-5

DNA: TGTGCCAGCAGCTTGGCCGGGGGAAGCTCCTACGAGCAGTACTTC
CDR3: CASSLAGGSSYEQYF
size: -
V: TRBV5-6
D: -
J: TRBJ2-7

DNA: TGTGCCAGCAGACCCGGGACAGGGGTCGGCAATGAGCAGTTCTTC
CDR3: CASRPGTGVGNEQFF
size: -
V: TRBV6-1
D: TRBD1
J: TRBJ2-1

DNA: TGCAGTGCTACCCCTGAAGATACGCAGTATTTT
CDR3: CSATPEDTQYF
size: -
V: TRBV20-1
D: -
J: TRBJ2-3

DNA: TGCGCCAGCAGCGAATCGCTGGTTATGGAGTGGGGCTACACCTTC
CDR3: CASSESLVMEWGYTF
size: -
V: TRBV4-3
D: -
J: TRBJ1-2

DNA: TGTGCCAGCAGCCCGGGACAGGCAATGATAGTGCAGTTCTTC
CDR3: CASSPGQAMIVQFF
size: -
V: TRBV7-2
D: TRBD1
J: TRBJ2-1

DNA: TGTGCCAGCACCCAGGGGGAAAGCACAGATACGCAGTATTTT
CDR3: CASTQGESTDTQYF
size: -
V: TRBV11-3
D: TRBD1
J: TRBJ2-3

DNA: TGTGCCAGCAGTAACAGTGAGGGGAGCAATCAGCCCCAGCATTTT
CDR3: CASSNSEGSNQPQHF
size: -
V: TRBV6-1
D: -
J: TRBJ1-5

DNA: TGTGCCAGTAGTTTGGACCCGGACAGAACATTCTATGGCTACACCTTC
CDR3: CASSLDPDRTFYGYTF
size: -
V: TRBV19
D: -
J: TRBJ1-2

DNA: TGTGCCAGCAGTGAAGGACTTTATCAGCCCCAGCATTTT
CDR3: CASSEGLYQPQHF
size: -
V: TRBV6-1
D: -
J: TRBJ1-5

DNA: TGCGCCAGCAGCCAAGGACGCAGGGAACGGCAGCCCCAGCATTTT
CDR3: CASSQGRRERQPQHF
size: -
V: TRBV4-1
D: -
J: TRBJ1-5

DNA: TGTGCCAGCCCGGGATCCGGGGGGACCCAGTACTTC
CDR3: CASPGSGGTQYF
size: -
V: TRBV2
D: -
J: TRBJ2-5

DNA: TGTGCCATCAGTAGGGGGGGGAATAGCAATCAGCCCCAGCATTTT
CDR3: CAISRGGNSNQPQHF
size: once
V: TRBV10-3
D: -
J: TRBJ1-5

DNA: TGTGCCAGTAGTATGGTGAACACTGAAGCTTTCTTT
CDR3: CASSMVNTEAFF
size: few
V: TRBV19
D: -
J: TRBJ1-1

DNA: TGTGCCAGCAGTTCCGTCGGGGGCATCGGTCAGCCCCAGCATTTT
CDR3: CASSSVGGIGQPQHF
size: -
V: TRBV6-6
D: -
J: TRBJ1-5

DNA: TGTGCCAGCAGCGTAGGAGAGAGCAATCAGCCCCAGCATTTT
CDR3: CASSVGESNQPQHF
size: -
V: TRBV9
D: -
J: TRBJ1-5

DNA: TGTGCCAGCAGCCCAGCACCGGGGGAGACCCAGTACTTC
CDR3: CASSPAPGETQYF
size: -
V: TRBV9
D: -
J: TRBJ2-5

DNA: TGTGCCTCTCGATCTCTTACAGGGGTTAGCCAGCCCCAGCATTTT
CDR3: CASRSLTGVSQPQHF
size: -
V: TRBV30
D: TRBD1
J: TRBJ1-5

DNA: TGTGCCAGTAGTGACAAACGGACGGCTAATCAGCCCCAGCATTTT
CDR3: CASSDKRTANQPQHF
size: -
V: TRBV19
D: -
J: TRBJ1-5

DNA: TGCGCCAGCAGCTTGAAATGGGTAAAACAGGCGTACAATGAGCAGTTCTTC
CDR3: CASSLKWVKQAYNEQFF
size: once
V: TRBV5-1
D: -
J: TRBJ2-1

DNA: TGTGCCAGTTCGGACAGGGGAACTAATGAAAAACTGTTTTTT
CDR3: CASSDRGTNEKLFF
size: -
V: TRBV19
D: TRBD1
J: TRBJ1-4

DNA: TGCGCCAGCAGCCAAGGACACTCTGGGGCCAACGTCCTGACTTTC
CDR3: CASSQGHSGANVLTF
size: -
V: TRBV4-1
D: -
J: TRBJ2-6

DNA: TGTGCCAGCAGTTCGAATTCGGACGGGGAGCTGTTTTTT
CDR3: CASSSNSDGELFF
size: medium-sized
V: TRBV7-6
D: -
J: TRBJ2-2

DNA: TGTGCCTGGAGGGTTAAAACTGAAGCTTTCTTT
CDR3: CAWRVKTEAFF
size: -
V: TRBV7-9
D: -
J: TRBJ1-1

DNA: TGTGCCAGCAGTTTAAACCCAGGGGGCCGCAATCAGCCCCAGCATTTT
CDR3: CASSLNPGGRNQPQHF
size: -
V: TRBV27
D: TRBD1
J: TRBJ1-5

DNA: TGTGCCAGCAGCCTATCCTACGAGCAGTACTTC
CDR3: CASSLSYEQYF
size: -
V: TRBV7-8
D: -
J: TRBJ2-7

DNA: TGCGCCAGCAGTGAGTCCCCCTCCTACGAGCAGTACTTC
CDR3: CASSESPSYEQYF
size: -
V: TRBV10-1
D: -
J: TRBJ2-7

DNA: TGTGCCAGCGGCCCCCCCTCAGGGCTGCGGGGGTACAGGGACACTGAAGCTTTCTTT
CDR3: CASGPPSGLRGYRDTEAFF
size: -
V: TRBV7-9
D: -
J: TRBJ1-1